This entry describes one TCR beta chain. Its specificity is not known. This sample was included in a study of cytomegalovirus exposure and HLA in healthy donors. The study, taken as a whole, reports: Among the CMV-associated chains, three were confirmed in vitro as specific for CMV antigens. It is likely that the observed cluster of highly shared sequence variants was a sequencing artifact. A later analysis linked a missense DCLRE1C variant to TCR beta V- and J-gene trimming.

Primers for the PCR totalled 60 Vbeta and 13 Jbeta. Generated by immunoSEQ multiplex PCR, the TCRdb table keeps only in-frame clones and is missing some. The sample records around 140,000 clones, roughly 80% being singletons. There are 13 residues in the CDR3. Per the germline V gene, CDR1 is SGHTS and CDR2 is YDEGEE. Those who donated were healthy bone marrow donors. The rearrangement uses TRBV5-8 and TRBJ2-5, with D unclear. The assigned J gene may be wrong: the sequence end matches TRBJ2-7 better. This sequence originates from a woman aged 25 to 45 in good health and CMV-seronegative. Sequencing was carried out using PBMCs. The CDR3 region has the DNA TGTGCCAGCAGCCTTTCGCGAAGCTACGAGCAGTACTTC. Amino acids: CASSLSRSYEQYF.